The sequence of this T cell receptor (beta chain) was determined in a study of vaccination and CD4 T cells after COVID-19. Whole-study context: Convalescent donors were composed of six males and four females, of whom two were Hispanic.

Study-level results: Convalescent patients were relatively few, and early post-infection timepoints were missing.

As for this clonotype: Its antigen is currently unknown.

V lost 7 bases, J lost 2 bases, and 10 bases stayed unmatched. The CDR3 has 16 amino acids. Germline V gene sequence: CDR1 SGHVS, CDR2 FNYEAQ. Treatment indicated: approximately nine-day PBMC culture with coronavirus spike peptide pools or control peptides (ViraFEST assay). TCR sequencing followed the expansion of antigen-specific T cells with peptide pools in ViraFEST. The Oncomine TCR Beta short-read assay sequenced DNA from cultured CD4+ T cells. Cultured CD4+ T cells were the source of extracted genomic DNA. TCRdb re-analysed the PCR reads in MiXCR, keeping a single row per CDR3 protein. The sample has around 19,000 distinct CDR3 sequences; under 55% are singletons.

This clonotype originated in a human donor who had recovered from COVID-19. The V gene is TRBV7-6, the J gene TRBJ2-1, with TRBD2 matching over 8 bases. Specimen: CD4+ T cells from blood, cultured in vitro, collected before SARS-CoV-2 vaccination. CDR3 nucleotides: TGTGCCAGCACCCCATCCGGGGGGGCTACCTACAATGAGCAGTTCTTC. Its protein is CASTPSGGATYNEQFF.